This T cell receptor beta chain was documented in a study of blood T cell repertoires in COVID-19. Study-level information: There were acute and convalescent COVID-19 samples, and they came from the United States, Italy and Spain. PBMCs, B-cell-depleted T cells, or T cells were the source of the cDNA or gDNA that made up the material.

As processed by the authors: Nucleated cell counts were estimated from reference gene primer amplification. Clones were sequenced by immunoSEQ multiplex PCR, and TCRdb holds only the in-frame ones, with some missing. V and J calls and clone size are copied from that table; D and trimming were computed from the DNA. Seen here are about 20,000 clones, about 90% observed once, and the top ten hold 3.5% to 5%. Between the trimmed V and J ends, which lost 4 bases and 4 bases, there was a span of 13 bases. The CDR3 loop spans 14 amino acids. Germline CDR1 and CDR2: SGHTA and FQGNSA. Concerning this clone itself: At the DNA level, this CDR3 is encoded by other sequences in the same sample as well.

The chain links TRBV7-2 to TRBJ1-2, with D perhaps TRBD1 (5 bases). The source material was peripheral blood. This TCR came from a human donor in a cohort sampled during active COVID-19. The CDR3 protein is CASSSSGGTYGYTF. The CDR3 DNA reads as TGTGCCAGCAGCTCTTCGGGGGGGACCTATGGCTACACCTTC.